This T cell receptor (beta chain) was identified in a study of T cell changes during pregnancy in multiple sclerosis. Germline assignment: CDR1 SEHNR and CDR2 FQNEAQ (reference sequence). The CDR3 contains 18 residues. V lost 3 bases to trimming and J lost 0 bases; unmatched junction nucleotides: 7. TCRdb's copy holds only in-frame clones and misses some; the assay was immunoSEQ multiplex PCR. The sample includes roughly 47,000 clones, under 95% of them seen just once. The chain couples TRBV7-9 to TRBJ2-6, with 8 bases aligning to TRBD1. This TCR was sampled from a female donor with multiple sclerosis, enrolled in a pregnancy study. The sample consisted of CD8+ T cells from peripheral blood mononuclear cells, taken before pregnancy. The CDR3: CASSLGTGDTSGANVLTF. The CDR3 nucleotides read TGTGCCAGCAGCTTGGGGACAGGCGATACCTCTGGGGCCAACGTCCTGACTTTC.